The following is a TCR beta chain sequence with its context. The antigen remains undetermined. The TCRbeta library incorporated unique molecular identifiers. MiXCR was run by TCRdb on the PCR reads, yielding one entry per CDR3 protein. The sample lists a few hundred thousand distinct CDR3 sequences, approximately 12% occurring once. There are 18 residues in the CDR3. The V gene end was trimmed by 5 bases and the J gene end by 5 bases; junction bases not matched to a gene: 10. CDR1 and CDR2 from the germline V gene are SGHAT and FQDESV (reference sequence). This sample was taken from a study of T-cell reconstitution after alpha-beta-depleted transplantation in children. Points from the study as a whole: At around two months after transplant, the alpha-beta T cells were reportedly derived from several hundred expanded clones that came from non-depleted graft cells. By one year post-transplant, T-cell counts and diversity largely arose from T cells that were newly produced. After transplant, high TCRbeta diversity at day 60 in some patients arose from surviving recipient T cells and thymic progenitors.

The specimen comprised PBMCs, mostly from graft donor cells, sampled 360 days after TCRalphabeta/CD19-depleted stem cell transplant. V and J are TRBV11-1 and TRBJ2-1, with 15 positions matching TRBD2. This TCR derives from a male patient aged 5 to 17 who had a stem cell transplant for acute myeloid leukemia, so the T cells may come from the graft donor. The CDR3 here is CASSNPWTSGRANNEQFF. In nucleotides, the CDR3 is TGTGCCAGCAGCAACCCTTGGACTAGCGGGAGGGCCAACAATGAGCAGTTCTTC. The whole variable domain, filled in from reference TRBV11-1 and TRBJ2-1, reads EAEVAQSPRYKITEKSQAVAFWCDPISGHATLYWYRQILGQGPELLVQFQDESVVDDSQLPKDRFSAERLKGVDSTLKIQPAELGDSAMYLCASSNPWTSGRANNEQFFGPGTRLTVL.